These 3 T cell receptor beta chains were all obtained from the same sample, sequenced in a study of blood T cell repertoires in COVID-19 (TCRdb year 2020). Library generation was performed with the immunoSEQ multiplex PCR assay. TCRdb carries this immuneACCESS record with in-frame sequences only. Its versions omit some clonotypes, under half of them owing to an unresolved V gene in the studies checked, with the rest unexplained. The sample table contains fewer than 200,000 clones; only one count was recorded for roughly 80% of them. The ten largest clones capture approximately 12% of the sample. The sequencing input was peripheral blood. The receptors here all came from a woman aged 80 or older with COVID-19, enrolled during active disease.

The chain employs TRBV13 and TRBJ2-3, with D maybe TRBD1 (6 bases). Germline V gene lookup returns CDR1 PRHDT and CDR2 FYEKMQ (reference sequence). V lost 5 bases and J 3 bases, leaving 12 bases between the germline ends. This CDR3 contains 14 residues. The CDR3 DNA reads as TGTGCCAGCAGCCTTCGGACAGCTACAGATACGCAGTATTTT. Its translation is CASSLRTATDTQYF.

This clone was seen a few times. The genes are TRBV5-1 and TRBJ1-6; TRBD1 might be the D (5 bases). Trimming left V 3 bases short and J 8 bases short, with 18 bases between. The germline V gene encodes CDR1 SGHRS and CDR2 YFSETQ. This CDR3 region has 16 residues. The CDR3 spells CASSWGGNRGDSPLHF. Here the CDR3 DNA reads TGCGCCAGCAGCTGGGGGGGAAACCGTGGGGATTCACCCCTCCACTTT.

The chain combines TRBV27 with TRBJ1-5, with 7 bases fitting TRBD1. Per germline, CDR1 MNHEY and CDR2 SMNVEV (reference sequence). This CDR3 has 13 amino acids. V trimming: 5 bases; J trimming: 4 bases; junction bases outside the gene matches: 2. CDR3: CASSPDRNQPQHF. DNA of the CDR3: TGTGCCAGCAGTCCGGACAGGAATCAGCCCCAGCATTTT.